A single sample is the source of the 6 T cell receptor beta chains below, sequenced in a study of cytomegalovirus exposure and HLA in healthy donors. The primer mix had 60 Vbeta and 13 Jbeta primers. Assay used: immunoSEQ multiplex PCR; TCRdb lists only in-frame clones, some missing. Of about 110,000 clones listed, approximately 80% are singletons. The sequencing input was PBMCs. Receptors were obtained from a woman aged 55 to 70 in good health and CMV-seropositive.

The chain recombines TRBV19 with TRBJ2-2; D remains unclear. CDR3 length: 15 amino acids. V lost 3 bases and J lost 5, with 13 bases in between. Germline V CDR1 and CDR2: LNHDA, SQIVND (reference sequence). Here the CDR3 reads CASSIGTVWTGELFF. CDR3 in DNA: TGTGCCAGTAGTATCGGCACAGTATGGACCGGGGAGCTGTTTTTT.

This sequence joins TRBV2 and TRBJ2-3, with a tentative D call TRBD2 (5 bases). The CDR3 is made up of 12 amino acids. In germline, CDR1 is SNHLY, CDR2 FYNNEI. Trimming shortened V by 6 bases and J by 11 bases, and 15 bases separated the two germline ends. The CDR3 is CASSPVPGRQYF. CDR3 sequence (DNA): TGTGCCAGCAGCCCGGTACCGGGAAGGCAGTATTTT.

The CDR3 sequence: CASSAKLAGGLSDQETQYF. CDR3 sequence (DNA): TGCGCCAGCAGCGCGAAACTAGCGGGAGGGCTAAGCGACCAAGAGACCCAGTACTTC. This rearrangement joins TRBV5-1 to TRBJ2-5, with TRBD2 identical over 13 bases. V was pared by 4 bases and J by 0 bases, with 12 bases of the junction left unmatched. This CDR3 is built from 19 residues. Germline CDR1 reads SGHRS; CDR2 reads YFSETQ.

The rearrangement joins TRBV6-6 to TRBJ2-5; 8 bases fit TRBD2. The J call may be wrong; the DNA end is better matched by TRBJ2-7. Germline CDR1 is MNHNY and CDR2 is SVGAGI (reference sequence). This CDR3 spans 16 amino acids. CDR3 residues: CASSRTTSGSSYEQYF. CDR3 nucleotides: TGTGCCAGCAGTCGAACAACTAGCGGAAGCTCCTACGAGCAGTACTTC.

This clone came up a few times. This chain joins TRBV15 and TRBJ2-6; maybe TRBD1 (5 bases). The V and J ends lost 4 bases and 0 bases respectively, with 7 bases between them. This CDR3 contains 15 residues. Germline CDR1 is LNHNV and CDR2 is YYDKDF (reference sequence). CDR3 nucleotides: TGTGCCACCAGCAAAACAGGCTCTGGGGCCAACGTCCTGACTTTC. Translating gives CATSKTGSGANVLTF.

The sample holds many counts of this clone. The rearrangement joins TRBV7-5 to TRBJ1-4; whether TRBD1, the table's D call, matches the DNA was not checked. TRBV7-5 is recorded as a pseudogene. The CDR3 runs 16 residues. The CDR3 protein is CARSLARDICNEKLFF. The CDR3 nucleotides read TGTGCCAGAAGCTTAGCCCGGGACATTTGTAATGAAAAACTGTTTTTT.